Listed below are T cell receptor beta chains from one sample, sequenced in a study of cytomegalovirus exposure and HLA in healthy donors. The method was immunoSEQ multiplex PCR; TCRdb's version includes in-frame clones alone and lacks a portion of them. The sample has 280,000 or so clones, roughly 90% seen once; the top ten hold about 0.86%. Material for sequencing was PBMCs. The receptors derive from a woman younger than 30 in good health and CMV-seronegative. CDR3s include the opening cysteine and the closing phenylalanine or tryptophan. Fields, in order: D gene, V gene, J gene, clone size, CDR3 DNA, CDR3 protein. A D gene is named only where the DNA matches it firmly. Size values are once, few and many counts, or a class for expanded clones, and some rows have none.

d_call: NA
v_call: TRBV5-1
j_call: TRBJ1-2
clone_size: few
cdr3_nt: TGCGCCAGCAGCTCTCAGGGCCTCTATGGCTACACCTTC
cdr3_aa: CASSSQGLYGYTF

d_call: NA
v_call: TRBV5-1
j_call: TRBJ1-2
clone_size: NA
cdr3_nt: TGCGCCAGCAGCTCAGCAGGGGACGGCACCGTCCATTACTATGGCTACACCTTC
cdr3_aa: CASSSAGDGTVHYYGYTF

d_call: NA
v_call: TRBV28
j_call: TRBJ1-4
clone_size: NA
cdr3_nt: TGTGCCAGCAGTATCCCAGGGCACAGTGAAAAACTGTTTTTT
cdr3_aa: CASSIPGHSEKLFF

d_call: TRBD1
v_call: TRBV7-2
j_call: TRBJ1-2
clone_size: NA
cdr3_nt: TGTGCCAGCAGCCAGTCCGGGACAGGGAGCCTTTATGGCTACACCTTC
cdr3_aa: CASSQSGTGSLYGYTF

d_call: NA
v_call: TRBV29-1
j_call: TRBJ1-4
clone_size: NA
cdr3_nt: TGCAGCGTTGGGCTTTGGAGTTCGGGAAAACTGTTTTTT
cdr3_aa: CSVGLWSSGKLFF

d_call: TRBD2
v_call: TRBV5-1
j_call: TRBJ2-6
clone_size: NA
cdr3_nt: TGCGCCAGCGGGCGGGAGACTGGGGCCAACGTCCTGACTTTC
cdr3_aa: CASGRETGANVLTF

d_call: TRBD1
v_call: TRBV27
j_call: TRBJ1-2
clone_size: once
cdr3_nt: TGTGCCAGCAGTCCACGGACAGGGAGGGACTATGGCTACACCTTC
cdr3_aa: CASSPRTGRDYGYTF

d_call: TRBD1
v_call: TRBV28
j_call: TRBJ2-6
clone_size: NA
cdr3_nt: TGTGCCAGCAGTCCCGGGACAGGGGGCTATGCGGGGGCCAACGTCCTGACTTTC
cdr3_aa: CASSPGTGGYAGANVLTF

d_call: TRBD1
v_call: TRBV5-1
j_call: TRBJ1-1
clone_size: NA
cdr3_nt: TGCGCCAGCAGCTTGGGACAGGGGAGAACTGAAGCTTTCTTT
cdr3_aa: CASSLGQGRTEAFF

d_call: TRBD2
v_call: TRBV5-6
j_call: TRBJ2-7
clone_size: once
cdr3_nt: TGTGCCAGCAGCTTGGGGGTGACTAGCGGGAGGGTCTACGAGCAGTACTTC
cdr3_aa: CASSLGVTSGRVYEQYF

d_call: TRBD1
v_call: TRBV5-1
j_call: TRBJ1-2
clone_size: NA
cdr3_nt: TGCGCCAGCAGGACAGGGGATTCCTTCTATGGCTACACCTTC
cdr3_aa: CASRTGDSFYGYTF

d_call: NA
v_call: TRBV27
j_call: TRBJ1-5
clone_size: NA
cdr3_nt: TGTGCCAGCAGTTTATTCTGGAGGGAGACGCCCCAGCATTTT
cdr3_aa: CASSLFWRETPQHF

d_call: TRBD1
v_call: TRBV9
j_call: TRBJ2-5
clone_size: NA
cdr3_nt: TGTGCCAGCAGTCCAGGGGGCTTGGAGACCCAGTACTTC
cdr3_aa: CASSPGGLETQYF

d_call: TRBD1
v_call: TRBV6-5
j_call: TRBJ1-4
clone_size: NA
cdr3_nt: TGTGCCAGCAGTGGGGGACAGGGCGCAAATGAAAAACTGTTTTTT
cdr3_aa: CASSGGQGANEKLFF

d_call: TRBD2
v_call: TRBV5-3
j_call: TRBJ2-5
clone_size: NA
cdr3_nt: TGTGCCAGAAGCTTGGCCCCCGAGGCTAGCGGGACTACAGAGACCCAGTACTTC
cdr3_aa: CARSLAPEASGTTETQYF

d_call: TRBD1
v_call: TRBV2
j_call: TRBJ2-7
clone_size: NA
cdr3_nt: TGTGCCAGCAAATGGACAGGCTCCTACGAGCAGTACTTC
cdr3_aa: CASKWTGSYEQYF